This T cell receptor (beta chain) was found in a study of blood T cell repertoires in COVID-19. About the study: The United States, Italy and Spain provided the acute and convalescent COVID-19 samples. PBMCs, B-cell-depleted T cells, or T cells were the source of the cDNA or gDNA that made up the material.

Losses at the gene ends were 4 bases for V and 7 bases for J; bases not matched to a gene: 6. The CDR3 is 13 amino acids. Authors' methods: Counts of nucleated cells, estimated from reference gene primer amplification, were obtained. Assay used: immunoSEQ multiplex PCR; TCRdb lists only in-frame clones, some missing. The DNA was the basis for D and trimming; V, J and clone size are from that table. The profile shows 140,000 to 150,000 clones, approximately 80% of them singletons. This TCR came from a man between 65 and 79 years old who had recovered from COVID-19. Sequenced: peripheral blood. The chain couples TRBV12-3 or TRBV12-4 to TRBJ2-7; 8 nucleotides align to TRBD1. The CDR3 loop is CASSWGQDREQYF. The CDR3 nucleotides are TGTGCCAGCAGTTGGGGACAGGACCGGGAGCAGTACTTC.